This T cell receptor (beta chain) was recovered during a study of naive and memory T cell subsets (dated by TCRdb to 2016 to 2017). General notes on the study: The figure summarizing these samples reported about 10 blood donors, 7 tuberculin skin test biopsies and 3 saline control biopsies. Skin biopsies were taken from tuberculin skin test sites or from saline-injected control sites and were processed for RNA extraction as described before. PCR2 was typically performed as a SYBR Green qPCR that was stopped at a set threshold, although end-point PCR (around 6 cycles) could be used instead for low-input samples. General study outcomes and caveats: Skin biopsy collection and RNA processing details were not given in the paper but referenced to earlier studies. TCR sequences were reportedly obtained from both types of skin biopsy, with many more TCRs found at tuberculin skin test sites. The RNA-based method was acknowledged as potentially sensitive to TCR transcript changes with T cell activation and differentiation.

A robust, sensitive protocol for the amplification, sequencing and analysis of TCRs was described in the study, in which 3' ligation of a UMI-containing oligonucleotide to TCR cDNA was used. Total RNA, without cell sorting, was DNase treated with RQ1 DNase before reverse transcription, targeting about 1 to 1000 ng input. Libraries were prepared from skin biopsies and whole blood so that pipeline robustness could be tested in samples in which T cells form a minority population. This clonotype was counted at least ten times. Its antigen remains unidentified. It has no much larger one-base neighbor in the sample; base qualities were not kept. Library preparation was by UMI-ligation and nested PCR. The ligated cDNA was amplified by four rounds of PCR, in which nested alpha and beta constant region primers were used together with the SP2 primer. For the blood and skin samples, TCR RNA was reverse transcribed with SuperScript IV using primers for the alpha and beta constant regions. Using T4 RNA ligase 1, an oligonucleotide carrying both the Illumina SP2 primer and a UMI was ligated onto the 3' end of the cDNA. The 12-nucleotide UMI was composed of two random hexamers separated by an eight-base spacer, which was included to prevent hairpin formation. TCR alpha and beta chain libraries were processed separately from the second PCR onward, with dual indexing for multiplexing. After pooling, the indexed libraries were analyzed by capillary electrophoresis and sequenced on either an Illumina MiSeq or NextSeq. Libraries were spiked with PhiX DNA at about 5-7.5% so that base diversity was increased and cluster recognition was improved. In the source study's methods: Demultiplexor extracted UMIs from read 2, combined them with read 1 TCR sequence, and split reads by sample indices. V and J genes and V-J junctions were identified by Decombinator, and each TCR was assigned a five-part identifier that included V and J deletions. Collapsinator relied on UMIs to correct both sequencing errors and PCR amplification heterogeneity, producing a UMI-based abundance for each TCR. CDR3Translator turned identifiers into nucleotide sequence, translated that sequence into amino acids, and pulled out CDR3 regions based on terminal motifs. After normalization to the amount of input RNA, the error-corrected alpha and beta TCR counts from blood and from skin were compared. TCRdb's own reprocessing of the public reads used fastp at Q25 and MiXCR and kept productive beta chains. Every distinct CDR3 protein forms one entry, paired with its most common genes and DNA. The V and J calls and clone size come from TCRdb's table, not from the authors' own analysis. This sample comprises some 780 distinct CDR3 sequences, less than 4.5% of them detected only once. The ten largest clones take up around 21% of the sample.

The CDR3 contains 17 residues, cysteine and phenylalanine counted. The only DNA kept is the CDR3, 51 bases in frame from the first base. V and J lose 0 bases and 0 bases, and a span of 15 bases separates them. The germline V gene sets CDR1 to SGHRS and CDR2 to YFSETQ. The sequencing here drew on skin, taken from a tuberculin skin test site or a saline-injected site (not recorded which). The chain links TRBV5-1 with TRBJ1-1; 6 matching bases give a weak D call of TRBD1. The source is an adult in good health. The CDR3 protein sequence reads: CASSLGGARGLNTEAFF. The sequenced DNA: TGCGCCAGCAGCTTGGGGGGGGCGCGGGGTCTGAACACTGAAGCTTTCTTT.